This T cell receptor beta chain comes out of a study of T cell responses to AZD1222 COVID-19 vaccine. Whole-study findings and limits: Targeting of unmutated variant regions was reportedly seen in nearly half of spike-specific TCRs. Only a handful of people who got AZD1222 tested seropositive at baseline. Donors in the cohort were predominantly white British and more often female, and clonal diversity was possibly underestimated. Spike as a whole was targeted by vaccine-associated CD4 TCRs, dominant at 160-218 and 743-854.

The V and J ends lost 0 bases and 8 bases respectively, with 15 bases between them. The CDR3 covers 15 residues. Per germline, CDR1 SGHRS and CDR2 YFSETQ. Data came from immunoSEQ multiplex PCR; TCRdb stores just in-frame clones and leaves some out. The sample includes some 130,000 clones, roughly 92% of them seen just once. With regard to this clone: The target antigen is unknown.

The source material was peripheral blood, sampled 28 days after the second AZD1222 dose. This chain connects TRBV5-1 to TRBJ2-1; perhaps D is TRBD1 or TRBD2 (6 bases each). The receptor's source is an adult who received the AZD1222 COVID-19 vaccine. As DNA, the CDR3 is TGCGCCAGCAGCTTGGGGCCAGGGGAGGAACATGAGCAGTTCTTC. Protein sequence: CASSLGPGEEHEQFF. Full variable domain (rest looked up from reference TRBV5-1 and TRBJ2-1): KAGVTQTPRYLIKTRGQQVTLSCSPISGHRSVSWYQQTPGQGLQFLFEYFSETQRNKGNFPGRFSGRQFSNSRSEMNVSTLELGDSALYLCASSLGPGEEHEQFFGPGTRLTVL.